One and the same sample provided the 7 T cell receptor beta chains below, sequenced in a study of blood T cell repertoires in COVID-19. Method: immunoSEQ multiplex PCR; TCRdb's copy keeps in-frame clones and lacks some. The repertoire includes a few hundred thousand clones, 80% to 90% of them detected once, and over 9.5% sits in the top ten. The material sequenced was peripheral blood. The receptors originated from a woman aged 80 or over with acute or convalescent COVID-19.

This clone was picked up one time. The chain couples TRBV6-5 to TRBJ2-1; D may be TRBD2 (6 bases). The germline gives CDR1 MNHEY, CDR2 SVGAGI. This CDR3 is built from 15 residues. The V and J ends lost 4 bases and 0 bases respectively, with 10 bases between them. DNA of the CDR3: TGTGCCAGCAGTTTTGGGAGGTTCTCCTACAATGAGCAGTTCTTC. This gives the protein CASSFGRFSYNEQFF.

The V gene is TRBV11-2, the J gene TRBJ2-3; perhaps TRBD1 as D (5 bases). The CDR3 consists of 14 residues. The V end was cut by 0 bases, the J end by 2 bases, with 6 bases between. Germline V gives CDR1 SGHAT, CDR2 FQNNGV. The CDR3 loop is CASSLDRVTDTQYF. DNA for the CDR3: TGTGCCAGCAGCTTAGACAGGGTCACAGATACGCAGTATTTT.

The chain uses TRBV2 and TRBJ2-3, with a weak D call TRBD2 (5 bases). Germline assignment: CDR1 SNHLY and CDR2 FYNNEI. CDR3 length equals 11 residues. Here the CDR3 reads CASRGTDTQYF. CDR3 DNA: TGTGCGAGCCGGGGAACAGATACGCAGTATTTT.

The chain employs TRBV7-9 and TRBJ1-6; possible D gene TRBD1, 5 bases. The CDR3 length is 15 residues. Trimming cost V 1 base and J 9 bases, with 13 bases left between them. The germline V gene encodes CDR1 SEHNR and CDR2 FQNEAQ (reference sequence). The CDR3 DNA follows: TGTGCCAGCAGCTTAGGACAGACCTATGGTTCACCCCTCCACTTT. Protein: CASSLGQTYGSPLHF.

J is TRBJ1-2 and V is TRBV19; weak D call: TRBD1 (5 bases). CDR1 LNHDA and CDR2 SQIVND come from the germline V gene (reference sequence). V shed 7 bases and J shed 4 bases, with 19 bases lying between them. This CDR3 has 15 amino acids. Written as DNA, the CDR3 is TGTGCCAGTACAAGCAGGGTTCCCCCCGGCTATGGCTACACCTTC. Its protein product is CASTSRVPPGYGYTF. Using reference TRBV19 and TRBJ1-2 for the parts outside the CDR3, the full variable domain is DGGITQSPKYLFRKEGQNVTLSCEQNLNHDAMYWYRQDPGQGLRLIYYSQIVNDFQKGDIAEGYSVSREKKESFPLTVTSAQKNPTAFYLCASTSRVPPGYGYTFGSGTRLTVV.

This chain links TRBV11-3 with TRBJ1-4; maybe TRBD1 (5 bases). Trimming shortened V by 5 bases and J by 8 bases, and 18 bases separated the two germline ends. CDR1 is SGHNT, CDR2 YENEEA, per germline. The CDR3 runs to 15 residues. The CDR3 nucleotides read TGTGCCAGCAGCCAAGTGGGGACTTGGGAAGAAAAACTGTTTTTT. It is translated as CASSQVGTWEEKLFF.

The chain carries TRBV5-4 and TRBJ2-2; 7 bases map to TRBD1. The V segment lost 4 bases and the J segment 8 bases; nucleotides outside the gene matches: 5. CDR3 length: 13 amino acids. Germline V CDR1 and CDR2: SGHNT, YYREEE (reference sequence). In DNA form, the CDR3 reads TGTGCCAGCAGCCTAGACAGGGAGGGGGAGCTGTTTTTT. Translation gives CASSLDREGELFF.